This TCR beta chain was found in a study of blood T cell repertoires in COVID-19. The protocol was immunoSEQ multiplex PCR, while the TCRdb copy is restricted to in-frame clones and leaves out a portion. The sample yields about 300,000 clones, roughly 83% seen once. Germline V gene data show CDR1 as SGHTA and CDR2 as FQGNSA. With 0 bases removed from V and 5 bases from J, the gap between germline ends came to 20 bases. The CDR3 has 17 residues. The gene calls are TRBV7-2 and TRBJ2-7, with D perhaps matching TRBD2 (6 bases). Sequencing used peripheral blood. The sequence was obtained from a woman aged 45-59 years with acute or convalescent COVID-19. In nucleotides, the CDR3 is TGTGCCAGCAGCTTAGCCCAGGTTTGGGTTAGCGGCGACGAGCAGTACTTC. Encoded protein: CASSLAQVWVSGDEQYF. Based on the CDR3 plus reference TRBV7-2 and TRBJ2-7, the full variable domain is GAGVSQSPSNKVTEKGKDVELRCDPISGHTALYWYRQSLGQGLEFLIYFQGNSAPDKSGLPSDRFSAERTGGSVSTLTIQRTQQEDSAVYLCASSLAQVWVSGDEQYFGPGTRLTVT.